Shown below are 30 T cell receptor beta chains from a single sample sequenced in a study of T cell responses to AZD1222 COVID-19 vaccine. Clones were sequenced by immunoSEQ multiplex PCR, and TCRdb holds only the in-frame ones, with some missing. The table lists about 120,000 clones, 75% to 95% of them singletons. Specimen: peripheral blood, collected on day 0 of AZD1222 vaccination. The receptors stem from an adult in good health.

CDR3 in amino acids: CASSRGEETQYF. DNA for the CDR3: TGTGCCAGCAGCCGGGGGGAAGAGACCCAGTACTTC. The J gene is TRBJ2-5, the V gene TRBV6-6, with 7 bases identical to TRBD2. The germline CDR1 and CDR2 sequences are MNHNY and SVGAGI (reference sequence). V gave up 6 bases and J gave up 3 bases; unmatched junction bases: 1. The CDR3 has 12 amino acids.

The CDR3 DNA reads TGTGCCAGCAGCGATAGCGGGACTCCGAGGGGCAATGAGCAGTTCTTC. This codes for CASSDSGTPRGNEQFF. This chain connects TRBV3-1 (or the pseudogene TRBV3-2) to TRBJ2-1, with TRBD2 matching over 8 bases. This CDR3 spans 16 amino acids. Looked up from germline, CDR1 is LGHDT and CDR2 is YNNKEL (reference sequence). With 5 bases clipped from V and 6 bases from J, the junction kept 12 bases outside the gene matches.

V usage is TRBV7-2 and J usage is TRBJ1-2; D not certain. V lost 3 bases and J lost 4, with 9 bases in between. This CDR3 is 13 amino acids long. CDR1 and CDR2 from the germline V gene are SGHTA and FQGNSA. CDR3 sequence: CASSFAGAYGYTF. The CDR3 DNA sequence: TGTGCCAGCAGCTTTGCAGGCGCCTATGGCTACACCTTC.

The chain uses TRBV27 and TRBJ1-1; 10 bases line up with TRBD1. The V segment lost 6 bases and the J segment 6 bases; nucleotides outside the gene matches: 13. CDR1 and CDR2 (germline): MNHEY, SMNVEV (reference sequence). There are 16 residues in the CDR3. CDR3: CASSYIRGTGDSEAFF. In DNA form, the CDR3 reads TGTGCCAGCAGCTACATCCGCGGGACAGGGGACTCTGAAGCTTTCTTT.

This sequence joins TRBV5-5 and TRBJ2-1, with 9 bases that match TRBD2. The germline gives CDR1 SGHKS, CDR2 YYEKEE (reference sequence). V shed 6 bases, J shed 3 bases, and the junction held 7 bases outside the gene matches. The length of the CDR3 is 15 residues. CDR3 nucleotide sequence: TGTGCCAGCAACATGAGAGCGGGAGGCTACAATGAGCAGTTCTTC. Translation gives CASNMRAGGYNEQFF.

The rearrangement uses TRBV11-3 and TRBJ2-1, with TRBD1 matching 9 bases. J gave up 9 bases and V 5 bases, and 8 bases lay outside the gene matches. Germline lookup yields CDR1 SGHNT and CDR2 YENEEA. The CDR3 spans 14 residues. CDR3 region: CASSPGTGSREQFF. The CDR3 DNA reads TGTGCCAGCAGCCCCGGGACAGGGAGTCGTGAGCAGTTCTTC.

V gene TRBV7-9 combines with J gene TRBJ2-7, with a possible D match to TRBD1 (5 bases). Trimming pared 3 bases from V and 6 bases from J, leaving 12 bases between. This CDR3 is built from 13 residues. Looked up from germline, CDR1 is SEHNR and CDR2 is FQNEAQ (reference sequence). CDR3 DNA sequence: TGTGCCAGCAGCTTGGGGCCCCTAGGCGAGCAGTACTTC. Its translation is CASSLGPLGEQYF.

The rearrangement joins TRBV9 to TRBJ2-1; D is undetermined. V dropped 0 bases and J dropped 9 bases, with 10 bases sitting between them. The CDR3 length is 13 residues. CDR1 and CDR2 (germline): SGDLS, YYNGEE. CDR3 nucleotides: TGTGCCAGCAGCGTAGGTCCGGGTACTGAGCAGTTCTTC. Its translation: CASSVGPGTEQFF. Looking up the rest from reference TRBV9 and TRBJ2-1 gives the full variable domain: DSGVTQTPKHLITATGQRVTLRCSPRSGDLSVYWYQQSLDQGLQFLIQYYNGEERAKGNILERFSAQQFPDLHSELNLSSLELGDSALYFCASSVGPGTEQFFGPGTRLTVL.

This chain connects TRBV6-5 to TRBJ2-7; the D call may be TRBD1 or TRBD2 (5 bases each). Looked up from germline, CDR1 is MNHEY and CDR2 is SVGAGI. This CDR3 is built from 14 residues. Deletions cut 7 bases from V and 2 bases from J, with 15 bases between. In DNA form, the CDR3 reads TGTGCCAGCAAAAGTGACAGAGGGACCTACGAGCAGTACTTC. It yields the protein CASKSDRGTYEQYF.

The chain combines TRBV28 with TRBJ2-2, with 8 bases aligning to TRBD1. This CDR3 region has 15 residues. Trimming removed 6 bases from V and 4 bases from J; junction bases left unmatched: 7. Germline V gene lookup returns CDR1 MDHEN and CDR2 SYDVKM. CDR3 in DNA: TGTGCCAGCAGCCGCCCGACAGGGGCCACCGGGGAGCTGTTTTTT. Translated: CASSRPTGATGELFF.

The chain employs TRBV15 and TRBJ2-7; TRBD1 matches at 9 bases. The CDR3 runs to 18 residues. V lost 0 bases, J lost 4 bases, and 13 bases stayed unmatched. Germline assignment: CDR1 LNHNV and CDR2 YYDKDF (reference sequence). This CDR3 is CATSRDRLWDRARYEQYF. Written as DNA, the CDR3 is TGTGCCACCAGCAGAGATCGCCTCTGGGACAGGGCCAGGTACGAGCAGTACTTC.

This rearrangement joins TRBV18 to TRBJ2-4; 12 nucleotides align to TRBD1. V shed 2 bases and J 5 bases; nucleotides not matched to a gene: 10. The length of the CDR3 is 18 residues. Germline-derived CDR1 and CDR2 are KGHSH and LQKENI. Here the CDR3 reads CASSPKAPGQGAENIQYF. The CDR3 DNA reads as TGTGCCAGCTCACCAAAAGCCCCGGGACAGGGGGCAGAAAACATTCAGTACTTC.

V is TRBV28 and J is TRBJ2-3; 8 bases line up with TRBD2. Trimming removed 1 base from V and 9 bases from J; junction bases left unmatched: 3. The length of the CDR3 is 13 residues. The V gene's germline CDR1 is MDHEN and CDR2 SYDVKM. The CDR3 nucleotides are TGTGCCAGCAGTTTATCGGGGGGGCGGACGCAGTATTTT. Its protein is CASSLSGGRTQYF.

The chain couples TRBV28 to TRBJ2-7; a weak D match, TRBD1 (5 bases). V was pared by 5 bases and J by 5 bases, with 13 bases between. The CDR3 sequence is 13 residues long. Germline assignment: CDR1 MDHEN and CDR2 SYDVKM. In nucleotides, the CDR3 is TGTGCCAGCAGTCCAGGGCGAAGGAACGAGCAGTACTTC. Amino acid sequence: CASSPGRRNEQYF.

The rearrangement uses TRBV19 and TRBJ2-1; D may be TRBD2 (6 bases). The CDR3 has 17 amino acids. Trimming took 5 bases from V and 6 from J, leaving 23 bases between them. Per the germline V gene, CDR1 is LNHDA and CDR2 is SQIVND (reference sequence). The CDR3, as DNA: TGTGCCAGTAGTCAAGGATCCGGTGGGACTTCCCTCAATGAGCAGTTCTTC. It encodes CASSQGSGGTSLNEQFF.

CDR3 protein: CASSAGDRVNTEAFF. CDR3 nucleotide sequence: TGTGCCAGCAGTGCGGGGGACAGGGTGAACACTGAAGCTTTCTTT. The chain has TRBV2 and TRBJ1-1; 9 positions match TRBD1. Trimming at V came to 4 bases and at J to 0 bases, leaving 3 bases not matched to a gene. The CDR3 is 15 residues long. The V gene's germline CDR1 is SNHLY and CDR2 FYNNEI. Variable domain in full (rest from reference TRBV2 and TRBJ1-1): EPEVTQTPSHQVTQMGQEVILRCVPISNHLYFYWYRQILGQKVEFLVSFYNNEISEKSEIFDDQFSVERPDGSNFTLKIRSTKLEDSAMYFCASSAGDRVNTEAFFGQGTRLTVV.

The rearrangement joins TRBV6-5 to TRBJ1-3; D is unresolved. CDR3 length equals 13 residues. Germline CDR1 and CDR2: MNHEY and SVGAGI. The V end was cut by 4 bases, the J end by 4 bases, with 8 bases between. The CDR3 protein is CASSSTRGNTIYF. CDR3 nucleotides: TGTGCCAGCAGTTCCACCCGCGGAAACACCATATATTTT.

The chain carries TRBV5-1 and TRBJ2-1; 7 positions match TRBD2. The CDR3 has 16 residues. Trimming took 4 bases from V and 0 from J; bases not matched to a gene: 7. Germline V gene sequence: CDR1 SGHRS, CDR2 YFSETQ. The CDR3 is CASSPEWTSSYNEQFF. In DNA form, the CDR3 reads TGCGCCAGCAGCCCCGAGTGGACTAGCTCCTACAATGAGCAGTTCTTC.

V is TRBV7-9 and J is TRBJ1-2, with 7 bases that match TRBD1. This CDR3 is built from 13 residues. The V gene's germline CDR1 is SEHNR and CDR2 FQNEAQ (reference sequence). Unmatched junction bases numbered 8, after V lost 5 bases and J lost 8 bases. For the CDR3, the DNA is TGTGCCAGCAGCCTTCGGACAGGTTGGGGCTACACCTTC. Its translation is CASSLRTGWGYTF.

J is TRBJ2-7 and V is TRBV11-2; 7 bases agree with TRBD1. This CDR3 contains 13 residues. Germline CDR1 is SGHAT and CDR2 is FQNNGV. After removal of 5 bases from V and 2 bases from J, the junction contained 3 bases not matched to a gene. The CDR3 nucleotides read TGTGCCAGCAGCCGACAGGGAACCTACGAGCAGTACTTC. Its protein product is CASSRQGTYEQYF. Drawing the rest from reference TRBV11-2 and TRBJ2-7, the complete variable domain is EAGVAQSPRYKIIEKRQSVAFWCNPISGHATLYWYQQILGQGPKLLIQFQNNGVVDDSQLPKDRFSAERLKGVDSTLKIQPAKLEDSAVYLCASSRQGTYEQYFGPGTRLTVT.

V is TRBV5-3 and J is TRBJ2-2; the D gene is possibly TRBD2 (6 bases). TRBV5-3 is an ORF, and what it does is uncertain. The CDR3 extends over 16 amino acids. Trimming left V 5 bases short and J 0 bases short, with 14 bases between. The DNA of the CDR3 is TGTGCCAGAAGACGAGCAGGGACTTCGAACACCGGGGAGCTGTTTTTT. Amino acid sequence: CARRRAGTSNTGELFF.

The V and J genes are TRBV5-1 and TRBJ1-1; 10 bases fit TRBD1. Germline values: CDR1 SGHRS, CDR2 YFSETQ. The V gene end was trimmed by 4 bases and the J gene end by 0 bases; junction bases not matched to a gene: 3. The length of the CDR3 is 15 residues. CDR3 sequence: CASSTGQGMNTEAFF. CDR3 coding DNA: TGCGCCAGCAGCACGGGACAGGGGATGAACACTGAAGCTTTCTTT.

The gene calls are TRBV9 and TRBJ2-5, with 8 bases that match TRBD1. The CDR3 loop spans 14 amino acids. J gave up 3 bases and V 1 base, and 2 bases lay outside the gene matches. CDR1 and CDR2 (germline): SGDLS, YYNGEE. CDR3: CASSVQGAKETQYF. In DNA, the CDR3 is TGTGCCAGCAGCGTACAGGGGGCTAAAGAGACCCAGTACTTC.

This chain joins TRBV5-4 and TRBJ2-3; 11 nucleotides line up with TRBD2. Unmatched junction bases numbered 7, after V lost 4 bases and J lost 3 bases. Germline CDR1 SGHNT, CDR2 YYREEE (reference sequence). The CDR3 is made up of 16 amino acids. The CDR3, as DNA: TGTGCCAGCAGCGCCGGTACTAGCGGGAGAACAGATACGCAGTATTTT. Residues: CASSAGTSGRTDTQYF. Using reference TRBV5-4 and TRBJ2-3 for the parts outside the CDR3, the full variable domain is ETGVTQSPTHLIKTRGQQVTLRCSSQSGHNTVSWYQQALGQGPQFIFQYYREEENGRGNFPPRFSGLQFPNYSSELNVNALELDDSALYLCASSAGTSGRTDTQYFGPGTRLTVL.

The V and J genes are TRBV2 and TRBJ1-1, with TRBD1 as a possible D gene (6 bases). V was pared by 2 bases and J by 2 bases, with 12 bases between. The CDR3 runs to 15 residues. The germline V gene encodes CDR1 SNHLY and CDR2 FYNNEI. CDR3 nucleotides: TGTGCCAGCAGTGAACAGGGGCAGGGCAACACTGAAGCTTTCTTT. Translation gives CASSEQGQGNTEAFF.

The genes are TRBV10-3 and TRBJ2-2; 7 nucleotides agree with TRBD1. The CDR3 spans 16 residues. Trimming took 10 bases from V and 4 from J; bases not matched to a gene: 15. Germline lookup yields CDR1 ENHRY and CDR2 SYGVKD. As DNA, the CDR3 is TGTGCCACCCGACAGGGATCCCTTTTTGCCACCGGGGAGCTGTTTTTT. It encodes CATRQGSLFATGELFF.

V and J are TRBV28 and TRBJ2-3; D remains unclear. From germline, CDR1 is MDHEN and CDR2 SYDVKM. CDR3 length: 13 residues. V was clipped by 3 bases and J by 0 bases, with 4 bases between them. The CDR3 sequence is CASSLDSTDTQYF. The DNA of the CDR3 is TGTGCCAGCAGTTTGGACAGCACAGATACGCAGTATTTT. Drawing the rest from reference TRBV28 and TRBJ2-3, the complete variable domain is DVKVTQSSRYLVKRTGEKVFLECVQDMDHENMFWYRQDPGLGLRLIYFSYDVKMKEKGDIPEGYSVSREKKERFSLILESASTNQTSMYLCASSLDSTDTQYFGPGTRLTVL.

V gene TRBV28 combines with J gene TRBJ1-4; a possible D gene is TRBD1 (6 bases). CDR1 is MDHEN, CDR2 SYDVKM, per germline. This CDR3 has 14 residues. The V gene lost 7 bases and the J gene lost 8 bases, with 17 bases spanning the gap. The CDR3 nucleotides are TGTGCCAGCACCCTAGGGGGAATTGACGAAAAACTGTTTTTT. Protein sequence: CASTLGGIDEKLFF. The full variable domain, rest sourced from reference TRBV28 and TRBJ1-4, is DVKVTQSSRYLVKRTGEKVFLECVQDMDHENMFWYRQDPGLGLRLIYFSYDVKMKEKGDIPEGYSVSREKKERFSLILESASTNQTSMYLCASTLGGIDEKLFFGSGTQLSVL.

The chain employs TRBV19 and TRBJ1-6, with D maybe TRBD1 (5 bases). With 6 bases removed from V and 8 bases from J, the gap between germline ends came to 11 bases. The CDR3 is made up of 13 amino acids. Germline assignment: CDR1 LNHDA and CDR2 SQIVND (reference sequence). In DNA, the CDR3 is TGTGCCAGTAGGAGACAGATAGATTCACCCCTCCACTTT. Translated: CASRRQIDSPLHF.

The CDR3 bases are TGTGCCTGGAACCAAATGGGGGGTTCACCCCTCCACTTT. Encoded protein: CAWNQMGGSPLHF. The V call is TRBV30, the J call TRBJ1-6, with D perhaps matching TRBD1 (5 bases). This CDR3 is built from 13 residues. Germline values: CDR1 GTSNPN, CDR2 SVGIG (reference sequence). Trimming cost V 4 bases and J 9 bases, with 13 bases left between them.